A selection of T cell receptor beta chains follows, all from one sample in a study of OX40 agonist ivuxolimab in advanced cancers. The assay was immunoSEQ multiplex PCR, and TCRdb's table has in-frame clones only and misses some. The table has 65,000 to 70,000 clones, 80% seen once. Specimen: CD4+ or CD8+ T cells sorted from blood, collected in a trial of the OX40 agonist ivuxolimab. The origin of the receptors is an adult with an advanced solid tumor such as melanoma, head and neck, liver or kidney cancer. CDR3s include the opening cysteine and the closing phenylalanine or tryptophan. The D gene is left open where the match is weak. The size of a clone is reported for some rows only, either as once, few or many, or as a class for expanded clones.

CDR3	DNA	size	V	D	J
CASSLLARETQYF	TGTGCCAGCAGCTTACTAGCGAGGGAGACCCAGTACTTC	few	TRBV5-6	TRBD2	TRBJ2-5
CASTLQPAPTDTQYF	TGTGCCAGCACTCTACAACCGGCCCCGACAGATACGCAGTATTTT	.	TRBV7-2	.	TRBJ2-3
CASSLELAGGSSPFEQYF	TGTGCCAGCAGTTTAGAGCTAGCGGGAGGATCCTCCCCCTTCGAGCAGTACTTC	.	TRBV28	TRBD2	TRBJ2-7
CASSLDGGAMQTDTQYF	TGTGCCAGCAGCTTAGACGGGGGGGCGATGCAGACAGATACGCAGTATTTT	.	TRBV7-8	TRBD2	TRBJ2-3
CASSSVGLGGNTIYF	TGCGCCAGCAGCTCGGTGGGGCTAGGTGGAAACACCATATATTTT	.	TRBV10-2	.	TRBJ1-3
CASSSNILFNYNEQFF	TGTGCCAGCAGCTCAAATATTCTATTTAACTACAATGAGCAGTTCTTC	.	TRBV7-2	.	TRBJ2-1
CASSLLRDRYYGYTF	TGTGCCAGCAGCTTGCTTAGGGACCGATACTATGGCTACACCTTC	.	TRBV5-5	.	TRBJ1-2
CASSPLGSGAKNIQYF	TGTGCCAGTAGTCCCCTCGGCTCCGGAGCCAAAAACATTCAGTACTTC	few	TRBV19	.	TRBJ2-4
CASSADTNTEAFF	TGTGCCAGCAGTGCCGACACGAACACTGAAGCTTTCTTT	.	TRBV2	.	TRBJ1-1
CASSHRNGGTYEQYF	TGTGCCAGCAGTCACAGGAATGGTGGAACCTACGAGCAGTACTTC	.	TRBV6-1	.	TRBJ2-7
CASSFKTTGELFF	TGTGCCAGCAGCTTTAAGACGACCGGGGAGCTGTTTTTT	.	TRBV7-2	.	TRBJ2-2
CASSQETGGRNEQFF	TGTGCCAGCAGCCAAGAGACGGGGGGTAGGAATGAGCAGTTCTTC	.	TRBV4-2	TRBD2	TRBJ2-1
CASSPPSAATGKQYF	TGTGCCAGCTCACCACCCTCAGCGGCCACCGGGAAACAGTACTTC	few	TRBV18	.	TRBJ2-7
CASRGQLNQPQHF	TGTGCCAGCAGGGGACAGCTCAATCAGCCCCAGCATTTT	.	TRBV28	TRBD1	TRBJ1-5
CASSPTGGLQPQHF	TGTGCCAGCTCACCAACGGGGGGCCTTCAGCCCCAGCATTTT	.	TRBV18	.	TRBJ1-5
CAWSERNIEAFF	TGTGCCTGGAGTGAACGGAACATTGAAGCTTTCTTT	.	TRBV30	.	TRBJ1-1
CASSTTQGTGEQFF	TGTGCCAGCAGCACCACTCAGGGAACGGGTGAGCAGTTCTTC	.	TRBV2	.	TRBJ2-1
CASSLRLRGRSVYEQYF	TGTGCCAGCAGTTTACGACTTAGAGGGAGAAGTGTTTACGAGCAGTACTTC	.	TRBV27	.	TRBJ2-7
CAWSKGGSGAGELFF	TGTGCCTGGAGTAAGGGGGGAAGTGGTGCCGGGGAGCTGTTTTTT	.	TRBV30	.	TRBJ2-2
CASSSRQDYQPQHF	TGTGCCAGCTCATCCCGACAGGATTATCAGCCCCAGCATTTT	few	TRBV18	.	TRBJ1-5
CASSLAGGSYEQYF	TGTGCCAGCAGTCTAGCGGGGGGCTCCTACGAGCAGTACTTC	.	TRBV6-1	TRBD2	TRBJ2-7
CASRRDGYTF	TGTGCCAGCAGGAGGGATGGCTACACCTTC	few	TRBV2	.	TRBJ1-2
CASRRLGGDTQYF	TGTGCCAGCAGACGACTGGGGGGAGATACGCAGTATTTT	.	TRBV6-5	.	TRBJ2-3
CASTAYLGAGETQYF	TGTGCCAGCACCGCTTATCTGGGGGCGGGCGAGACCCAGTACTTC	.	TRBV2	.	TRBJ2-5
CAWSVGGSYSNQPQHF	TGTGCCTGGAGTGTGGGGGGGTCCTATAGCAATCAGCCCCAGCATTTT	few	TRBV30	.	TRBJ1-5
CASSLDTDTGELFF	TGTGCCAGCAGCTTAGATACGGACACCGGGGAGCTGTTTTTT	few	TRBV11-3	.	TRBJ2-2